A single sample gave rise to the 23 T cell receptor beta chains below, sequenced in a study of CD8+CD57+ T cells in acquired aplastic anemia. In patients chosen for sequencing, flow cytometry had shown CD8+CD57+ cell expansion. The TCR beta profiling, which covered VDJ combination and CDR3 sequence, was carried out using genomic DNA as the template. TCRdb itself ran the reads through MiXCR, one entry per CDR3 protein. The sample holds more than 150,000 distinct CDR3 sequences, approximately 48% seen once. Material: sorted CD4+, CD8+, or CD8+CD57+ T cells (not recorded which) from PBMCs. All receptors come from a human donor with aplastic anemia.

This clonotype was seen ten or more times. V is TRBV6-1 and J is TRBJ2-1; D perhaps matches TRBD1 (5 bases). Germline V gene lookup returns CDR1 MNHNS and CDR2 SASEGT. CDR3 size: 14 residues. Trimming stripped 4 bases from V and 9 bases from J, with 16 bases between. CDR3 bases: TGTGCCAGCAGTGGACGCCAGGGTTGGGGTGAGCAGTTCTTC. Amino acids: CASSGRQGWGEQFF.

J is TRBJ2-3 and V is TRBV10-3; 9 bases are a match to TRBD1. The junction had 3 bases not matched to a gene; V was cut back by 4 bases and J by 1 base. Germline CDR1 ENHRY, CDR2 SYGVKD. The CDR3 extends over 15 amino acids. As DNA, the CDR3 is TGTGCCATCAGTGCCACAGGGGGCCGCACAGATACGCAGTATTTT. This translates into CAISATGGRTDTQYF.

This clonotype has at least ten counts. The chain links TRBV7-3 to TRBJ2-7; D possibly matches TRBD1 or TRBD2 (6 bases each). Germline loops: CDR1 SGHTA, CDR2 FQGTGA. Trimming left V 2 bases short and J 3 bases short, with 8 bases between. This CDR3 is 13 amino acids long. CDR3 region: CASSLEGGYEQYF. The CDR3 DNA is TGTGCCAGCAGCTTAGAGGGGGGCTACGAGCAGTACTTC.

The CDR3 sequence: CASSPPHPLTGVYEQYF. DNA for the CDR3: TGTGCCAGCAGCCCCCCCCACCCCCTGACAGGGGTATACGAGCAGTACTTC. The V and J genes are TRBV11-2 and TRBJ2-7; TRBD1 aligns across 8 bases. V lost 5 bases to trimming and J lost 4 bases; unmatched junction nucleotides: 16. Per germline, CDR1 SGHAT and CDR2 FQNNGV. There are 17 residues in the CDR3.

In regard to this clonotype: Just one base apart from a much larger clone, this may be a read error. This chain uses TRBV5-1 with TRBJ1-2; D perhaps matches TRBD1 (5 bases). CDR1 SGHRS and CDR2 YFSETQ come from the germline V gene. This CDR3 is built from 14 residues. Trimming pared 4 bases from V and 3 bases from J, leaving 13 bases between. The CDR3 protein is CASSARGDHYGYTF. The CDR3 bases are TGCGCCAGCAGCGCCCGGGGGGATCACTATGGCTACACCTTC.

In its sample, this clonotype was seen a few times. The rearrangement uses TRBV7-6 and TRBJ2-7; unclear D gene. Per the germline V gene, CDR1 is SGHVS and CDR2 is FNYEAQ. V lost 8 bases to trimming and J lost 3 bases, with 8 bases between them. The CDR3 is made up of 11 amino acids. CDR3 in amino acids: CASATIYEQYF. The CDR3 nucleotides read TGTGCCAGCGCCACCATCTACGAGCAGTACTTC.

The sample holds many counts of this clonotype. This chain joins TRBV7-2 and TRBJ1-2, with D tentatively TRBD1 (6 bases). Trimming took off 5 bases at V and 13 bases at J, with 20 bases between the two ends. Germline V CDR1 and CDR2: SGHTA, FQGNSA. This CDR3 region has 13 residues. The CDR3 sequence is CASSRGGGLASTF. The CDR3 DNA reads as TGTGCCAGCAGCCGAGGGGGAGGGCTGGCAAGCACCTTC.

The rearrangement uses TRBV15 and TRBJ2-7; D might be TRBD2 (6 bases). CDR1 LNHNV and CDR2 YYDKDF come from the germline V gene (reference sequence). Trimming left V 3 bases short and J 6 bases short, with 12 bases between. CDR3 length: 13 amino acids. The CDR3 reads CATSSRTGVEQYF. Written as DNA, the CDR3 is TGTGCCACCAGCAGTAGGACGGGGGTCGAGCAGTACTTC.

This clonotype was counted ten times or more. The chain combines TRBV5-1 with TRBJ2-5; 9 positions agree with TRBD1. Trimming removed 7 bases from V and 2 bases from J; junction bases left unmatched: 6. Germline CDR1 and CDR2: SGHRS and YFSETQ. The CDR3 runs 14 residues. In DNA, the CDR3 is TGCGCCAGCGGGTTGGGACAGGGACAAGAGACCCAGTACTTC. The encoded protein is CASGLGQGQETQYF.

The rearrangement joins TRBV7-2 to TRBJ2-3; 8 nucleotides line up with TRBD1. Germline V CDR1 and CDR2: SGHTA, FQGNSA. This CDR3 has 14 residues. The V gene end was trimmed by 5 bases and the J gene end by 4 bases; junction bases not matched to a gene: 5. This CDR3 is CASSRQGMSDTQYF. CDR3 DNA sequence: TGTGCCAGCAGCCGACAGGGGATGTCAGATACGCAGTATTTT.

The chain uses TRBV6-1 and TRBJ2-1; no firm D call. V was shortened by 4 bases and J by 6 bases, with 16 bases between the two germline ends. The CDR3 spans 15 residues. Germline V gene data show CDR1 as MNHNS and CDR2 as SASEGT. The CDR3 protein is CASSVVGSPGNEQFF. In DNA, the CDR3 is TGTGCCAGCAGTGTAGTTGGTAGTCCCGGCAATGAGCAGTTCTTC.

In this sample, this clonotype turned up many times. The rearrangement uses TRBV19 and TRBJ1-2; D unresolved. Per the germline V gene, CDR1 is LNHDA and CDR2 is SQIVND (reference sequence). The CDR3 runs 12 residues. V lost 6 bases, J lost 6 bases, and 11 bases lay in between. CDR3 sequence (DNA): TGTGCCAGTAGCTGGATGGGAGATGGCTACACCTTC. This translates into CASSWMGDGYTF.

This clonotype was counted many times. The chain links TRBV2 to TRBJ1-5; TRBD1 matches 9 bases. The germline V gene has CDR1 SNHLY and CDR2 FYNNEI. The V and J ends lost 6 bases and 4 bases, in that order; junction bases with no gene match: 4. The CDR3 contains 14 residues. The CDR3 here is CASSADRGNQPQHF. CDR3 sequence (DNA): TGTGCCAGCAGCGCGGACAGGGGAAATCAGCCCCAGCATTTT. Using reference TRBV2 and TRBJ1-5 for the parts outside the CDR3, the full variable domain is EPEVTQTPSHQVTQMGQEVILRCVPISNHLYFYWYRQILGQKVEFLVSFYNNEISEKSEIFDDQFSVERPDGSNFTLKIRSTKLEDSAMYFCASSADRGNQPQHFGDGTRLSIL.

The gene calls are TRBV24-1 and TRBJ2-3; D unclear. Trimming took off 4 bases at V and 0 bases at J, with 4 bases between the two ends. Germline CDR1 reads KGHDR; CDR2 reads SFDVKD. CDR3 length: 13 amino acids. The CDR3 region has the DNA TGTGCCACCAGTGACCCCAGCACAGATACGCAGTATTTT. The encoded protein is CATSDPSTDTQYF.

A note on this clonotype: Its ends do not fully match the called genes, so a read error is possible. The CDR3 here is CASSENSAPYNEQFF. In nucleotides, the CDR3 is TGTGCCAGCAGTGAGAACAGCGCGCCATACAATGAGCAGTTCTTC. The V and J genes are TRBV10-1 and TRBJ2-1; no definite D call. CDR1 and CDR2 (germline): WNHNN, SYGVQD (reference sequence). The CDR3 contains 15 residues.

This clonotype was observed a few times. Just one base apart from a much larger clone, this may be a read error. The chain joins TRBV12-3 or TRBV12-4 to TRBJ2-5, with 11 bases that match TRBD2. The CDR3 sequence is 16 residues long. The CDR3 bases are TGTGCCAGCAGTACCAGACTAGCGGGGCAACAAGGGACCCAGTACTTC. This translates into CASSTRLAGQQGTQYF.

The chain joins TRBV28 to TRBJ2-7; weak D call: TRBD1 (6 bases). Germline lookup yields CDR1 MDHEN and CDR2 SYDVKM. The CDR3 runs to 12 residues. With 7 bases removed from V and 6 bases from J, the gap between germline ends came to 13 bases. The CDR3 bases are TGTGCCAGCATCAGGGGTTGGGGCGAGCAGTACTTC. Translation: CASIRGWGEQYF.

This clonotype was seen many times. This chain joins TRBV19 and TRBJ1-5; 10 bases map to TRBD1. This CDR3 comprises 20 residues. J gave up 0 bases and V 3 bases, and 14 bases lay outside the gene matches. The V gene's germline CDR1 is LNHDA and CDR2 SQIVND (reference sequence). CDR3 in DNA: TGTGCCAGTAGTATCCGAAAACCGGGACAGGGGAAATATAGCAATCAGCCCCAGCATTTT. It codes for CASSIRKPGQGKYSNQPQHF.

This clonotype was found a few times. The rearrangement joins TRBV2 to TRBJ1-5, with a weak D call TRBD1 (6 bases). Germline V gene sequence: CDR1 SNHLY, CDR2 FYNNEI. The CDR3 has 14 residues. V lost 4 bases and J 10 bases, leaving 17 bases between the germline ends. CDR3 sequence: CASSVVRGAEPQHF. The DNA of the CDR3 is TGTGCCAGCAGTGTCGTACGGGGGGCCGAACCCCAGCATTTT.

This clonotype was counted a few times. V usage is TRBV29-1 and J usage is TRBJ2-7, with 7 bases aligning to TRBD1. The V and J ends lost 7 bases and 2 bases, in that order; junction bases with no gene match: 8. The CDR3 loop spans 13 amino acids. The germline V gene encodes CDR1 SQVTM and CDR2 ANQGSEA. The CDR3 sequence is CSATGTATYEQYF. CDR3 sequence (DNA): TGCAGCGCTACCGGGACAGCAACCTACGAGCAGTACTTC.

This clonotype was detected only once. CDR3 sequence: CASSLAPGQGSPLHF. CDR3 coding DNA: TGTGCCAGCAGCTTAGCCCCGGGACAGGGTTCACCCCTCCACTTT. The chain couples TRBV7-8 to TRBJ1-6, with 9 nucleotides matching TRBD1. Germline CDR1 SGHVS, CDR2 FQNEAQ. After removal of 0 bases from V and 9 bases from J, the junction contained 3 bases not matched to a gene. This CDR3 spans 15 amino acids.

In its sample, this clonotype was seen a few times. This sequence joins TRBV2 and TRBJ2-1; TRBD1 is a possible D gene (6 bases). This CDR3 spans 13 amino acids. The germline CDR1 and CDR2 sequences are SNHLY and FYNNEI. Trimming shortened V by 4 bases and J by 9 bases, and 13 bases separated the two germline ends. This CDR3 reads CASSATGSTEQFF. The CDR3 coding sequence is TGTGCCAGCAGTGCAACAGGGAGCACTGAGCAGTTCTTC.

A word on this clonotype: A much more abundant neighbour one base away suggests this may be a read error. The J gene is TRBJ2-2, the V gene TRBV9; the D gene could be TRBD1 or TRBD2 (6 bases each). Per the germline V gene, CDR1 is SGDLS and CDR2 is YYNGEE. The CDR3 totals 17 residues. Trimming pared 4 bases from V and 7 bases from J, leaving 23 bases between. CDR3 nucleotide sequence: TGTGCCAGCAGCTTAATGACGGGGGCACCGCCAATCGGGGAGCTGTTTTTT. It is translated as CASSLMTGAPPIGELFF.